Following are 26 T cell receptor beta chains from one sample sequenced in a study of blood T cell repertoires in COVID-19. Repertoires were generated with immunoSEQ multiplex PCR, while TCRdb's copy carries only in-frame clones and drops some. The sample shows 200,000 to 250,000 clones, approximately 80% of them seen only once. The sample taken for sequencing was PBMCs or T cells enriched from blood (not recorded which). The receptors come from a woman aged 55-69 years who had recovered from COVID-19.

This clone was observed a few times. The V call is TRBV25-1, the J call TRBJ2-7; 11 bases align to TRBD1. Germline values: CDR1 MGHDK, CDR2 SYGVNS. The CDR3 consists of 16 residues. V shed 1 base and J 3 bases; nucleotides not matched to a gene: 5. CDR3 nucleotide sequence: TGTGCCAGCAGTGAATCGGGGACAGGGGGTATCTACGAGCAGTACTTC. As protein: CASSESGTGGIYEQYF.

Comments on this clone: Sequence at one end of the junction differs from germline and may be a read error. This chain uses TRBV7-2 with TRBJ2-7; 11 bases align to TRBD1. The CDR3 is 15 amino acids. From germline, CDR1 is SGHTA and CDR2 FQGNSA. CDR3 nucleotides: TGTGCCAGCAGCTTGCGGACAGGGGGCTCCCACGAGCAGTACTTC. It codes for CASSLRTGGSHEQYF.

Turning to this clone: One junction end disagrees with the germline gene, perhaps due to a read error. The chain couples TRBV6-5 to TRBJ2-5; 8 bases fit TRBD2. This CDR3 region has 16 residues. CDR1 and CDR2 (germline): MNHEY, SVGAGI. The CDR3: CAGSLTGGAGLETQYF. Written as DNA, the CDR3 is TGTGCCGGCAGTTTAACCGGGGGGGCCGGTCTAGAGACCCAGTACTTC.

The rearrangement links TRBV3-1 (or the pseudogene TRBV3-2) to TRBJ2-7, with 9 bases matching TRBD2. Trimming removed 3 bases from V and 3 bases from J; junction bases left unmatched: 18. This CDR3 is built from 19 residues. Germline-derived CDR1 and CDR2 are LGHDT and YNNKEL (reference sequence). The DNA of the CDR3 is TGTGCCAGCAGCCAGGTGGTTCTGGGGCGGGAGGGCTTCGGCTACGAGCAGTACTTC. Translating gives CASSQVVLGREGFGYEQYF.

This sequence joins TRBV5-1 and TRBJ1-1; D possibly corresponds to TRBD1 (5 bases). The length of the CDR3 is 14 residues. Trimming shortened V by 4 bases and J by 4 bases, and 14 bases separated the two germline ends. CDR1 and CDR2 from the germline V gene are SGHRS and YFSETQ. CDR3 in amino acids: CASSPVGTGTEAFF. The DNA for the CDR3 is TGCGCCAGCAGCCCGGTAGGGACTGGCACTGAAGCTTTCTTT.

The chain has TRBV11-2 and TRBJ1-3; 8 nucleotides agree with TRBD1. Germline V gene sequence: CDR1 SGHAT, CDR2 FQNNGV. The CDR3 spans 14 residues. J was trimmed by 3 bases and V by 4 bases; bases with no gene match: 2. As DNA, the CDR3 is TGTGCCAGCAGCTCGACAGGGGATGGAAACACCATATATTTT. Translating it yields CASSSTGDGNTIYF.

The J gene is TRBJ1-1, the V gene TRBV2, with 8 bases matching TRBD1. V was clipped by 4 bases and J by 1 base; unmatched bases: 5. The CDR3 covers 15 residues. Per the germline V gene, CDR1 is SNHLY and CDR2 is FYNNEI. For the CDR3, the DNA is TGTGCCAGCAGTGCTAGGACAGGGCAGAACACTGAAGCTTTCTTT. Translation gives CASSARTGQNTEAFF.

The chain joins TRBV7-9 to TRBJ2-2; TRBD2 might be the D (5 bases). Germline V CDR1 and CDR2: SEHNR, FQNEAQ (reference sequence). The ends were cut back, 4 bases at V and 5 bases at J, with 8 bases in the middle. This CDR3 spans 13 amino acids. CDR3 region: CASSSSGTGELFF. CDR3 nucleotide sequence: TGTGCCAGCAGCTCATCGGGGACCGGGGAGCTGTTTTTT.

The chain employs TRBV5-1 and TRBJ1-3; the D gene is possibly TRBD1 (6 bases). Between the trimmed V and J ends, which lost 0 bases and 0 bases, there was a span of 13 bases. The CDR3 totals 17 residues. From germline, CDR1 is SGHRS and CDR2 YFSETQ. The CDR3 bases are TGCGCCAGCAGCTTGGAATCGGGGGGCCGCTCTGGAAACACCATATATTTT. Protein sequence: CASSLESGGRSGNTIYF.

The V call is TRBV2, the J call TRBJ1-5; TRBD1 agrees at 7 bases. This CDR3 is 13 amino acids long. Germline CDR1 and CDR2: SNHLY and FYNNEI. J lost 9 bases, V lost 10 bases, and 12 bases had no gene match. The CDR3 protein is CATRDRATGPQHF. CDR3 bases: TGTGCCACCCGAGACAGGGCAACAGGGCCCCAGCATTTT.

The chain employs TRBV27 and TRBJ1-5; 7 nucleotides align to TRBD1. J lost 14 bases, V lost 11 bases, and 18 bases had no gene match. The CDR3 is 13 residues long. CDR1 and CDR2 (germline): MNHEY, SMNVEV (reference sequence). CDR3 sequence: CASPKTGDPEKHF. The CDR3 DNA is TGTGCCTCACCCAAAACAGGGGATCCAGAGAAGCATTTT.

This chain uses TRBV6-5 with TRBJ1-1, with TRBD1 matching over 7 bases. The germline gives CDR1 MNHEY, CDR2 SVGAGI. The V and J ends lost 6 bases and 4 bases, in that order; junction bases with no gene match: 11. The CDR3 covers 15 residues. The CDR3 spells CASRPQRAGGTEAFF. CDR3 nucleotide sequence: TGTGCCAGCAGGCCCCAACGAGCAGGGGGCACTGAAGCTTTCTTT.

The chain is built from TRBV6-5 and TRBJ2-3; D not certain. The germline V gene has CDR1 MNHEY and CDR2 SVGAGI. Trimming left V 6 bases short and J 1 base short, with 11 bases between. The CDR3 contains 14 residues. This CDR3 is CASREVAGTDTQYF. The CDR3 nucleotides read TGTGCCAGCAGAGAGGTAGCCGGCACAGATACGCAGTATTTT.

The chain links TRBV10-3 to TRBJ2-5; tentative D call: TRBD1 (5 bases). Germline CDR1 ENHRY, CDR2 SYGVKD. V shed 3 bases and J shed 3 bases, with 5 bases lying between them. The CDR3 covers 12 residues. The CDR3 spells CAISDREETQYF. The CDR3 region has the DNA TGTGCCATCAGTGACAGGGAAGAGACCCAGTACTTC.

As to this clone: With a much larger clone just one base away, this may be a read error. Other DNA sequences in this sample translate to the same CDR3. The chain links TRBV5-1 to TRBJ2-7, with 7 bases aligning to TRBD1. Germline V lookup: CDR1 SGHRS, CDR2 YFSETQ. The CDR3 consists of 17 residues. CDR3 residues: CASSSPEGQDFTYEQYF. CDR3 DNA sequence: TGCGCTAGCAGCTCACCCGAAGGACAGGACTTCACCTACGAGCAGTACTTC.

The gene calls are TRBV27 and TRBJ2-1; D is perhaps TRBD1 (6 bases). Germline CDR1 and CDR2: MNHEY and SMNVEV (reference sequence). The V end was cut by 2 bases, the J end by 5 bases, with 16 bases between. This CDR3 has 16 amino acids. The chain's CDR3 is CASSLASNRVNNEQFF. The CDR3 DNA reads TGTGCCAGCAGTTTAGCTTCTAACAGGGTGAACAATGAGCAGTTCTTC.

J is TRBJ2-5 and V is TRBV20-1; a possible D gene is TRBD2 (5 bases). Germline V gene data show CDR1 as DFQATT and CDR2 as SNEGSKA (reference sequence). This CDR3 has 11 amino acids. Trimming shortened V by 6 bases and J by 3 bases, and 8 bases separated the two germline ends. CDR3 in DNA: TGCAGTGCCGACGGGGAAGAGACCCAGTACTTC. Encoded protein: CSADGEETQYF.

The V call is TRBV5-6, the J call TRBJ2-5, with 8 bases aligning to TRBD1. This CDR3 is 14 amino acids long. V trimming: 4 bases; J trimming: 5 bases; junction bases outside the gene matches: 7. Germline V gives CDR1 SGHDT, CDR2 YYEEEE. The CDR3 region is CASSSRGRAETQYF. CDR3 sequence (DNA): TGTGCCAGCAGCAGCAGGGGGCGTGCGGAGACCCAGTACTTC.

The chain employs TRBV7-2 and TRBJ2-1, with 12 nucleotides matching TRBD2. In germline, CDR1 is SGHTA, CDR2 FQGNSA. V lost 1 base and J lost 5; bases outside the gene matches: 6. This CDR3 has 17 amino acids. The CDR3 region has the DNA TGTGCCAGCAGCTTAGTGCGGACTAGCGGGGCAAACAATGAGCAGTTCTTC. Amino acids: CASSLVRTSGANNEQFF.

This CDR3 reads CASSLNRDRGTEAFF. In DNA, the CDR3 is TGTGCCAGCTCACTGAACCGGGACAGAGGAACTGAAGCTTTCTTT. The chain joins TRBV18 to TRBJ1-1; 7 bases are a match to TRBD1. Per germline, CDR1 KGHSH and CDR2 LQKENI. The CDR3 runs 15 residues. Trimming at V came to 4 bases and at J to 5 bases, leaving 10 bases not matched to a gene.

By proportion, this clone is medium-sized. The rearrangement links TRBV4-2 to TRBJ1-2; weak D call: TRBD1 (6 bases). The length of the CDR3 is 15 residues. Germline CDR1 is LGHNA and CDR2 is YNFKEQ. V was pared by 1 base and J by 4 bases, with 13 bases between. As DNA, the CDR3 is TGTGCCAGCAGCCAAGGGCAGGGGCCTGGCTATGGCTACACCTTC. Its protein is CASSQGQGPGYGYTF.

CDR3 nucleotides: TGTGCCAGCAGCCAAGGCGTCCTGAACACTGAAGCTTTCTTT. Protein: CASSQGVLNTEAFF. The chain combines TRBV3-1 (or the pseudogene TRBV3-2) with TRBJ1-1; D uncertain. Trimming removed 1 base at V and 0 bases at J, with 6 bases between. CDR3 size: 14 residues. CDR1 LGHDT and CDR2 YNNKEL come from the germline V gene (reference sequence).

The CDR3, as DNA: TGTGCCAGCAGTTCGCCGCCGGGACAGGCTAGCTATGGCTACACCTTC. Protein product: CASSSPPGQASYGYTF. This chain links TRBV7-9 with TRBJ1-2; 8 positions agree with TRBD1. Per germline, CDR1 SEHNR and CDR2 FQNEAQ (reference sequence). CDR3 length equals 16 residues. The junction had 13 bases not matched to a gene; V was cut back by 6 bases and J by 4 bases.

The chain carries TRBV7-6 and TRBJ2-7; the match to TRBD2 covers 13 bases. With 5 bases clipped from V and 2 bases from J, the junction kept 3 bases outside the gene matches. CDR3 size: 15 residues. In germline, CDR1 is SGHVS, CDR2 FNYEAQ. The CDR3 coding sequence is TGTGCCAGCAGCATGGGACTAGCGGGAACCTACGAGCAGTACTTC. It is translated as CASSMGLAGTYEQYF.

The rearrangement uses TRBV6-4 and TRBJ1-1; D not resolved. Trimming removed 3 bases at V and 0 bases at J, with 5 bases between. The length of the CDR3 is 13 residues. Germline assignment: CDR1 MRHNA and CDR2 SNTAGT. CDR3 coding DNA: TGTGCCAGCAGTGATTTCGTGAACACTGAAGCTTTCTTT. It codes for CASSDFVNTEAFF.

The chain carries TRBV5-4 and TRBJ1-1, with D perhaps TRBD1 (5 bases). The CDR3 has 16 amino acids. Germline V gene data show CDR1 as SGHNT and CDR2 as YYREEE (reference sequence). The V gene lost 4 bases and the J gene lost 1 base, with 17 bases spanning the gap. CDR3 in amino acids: CASSPTAGGRNTEAFF. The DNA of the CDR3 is TGTGCCAGCAGCCCCACGGCGGGGGGGAGGAACACTGAAGCTTTCTTT.